This T cell receptor beta chain was obtained from a study of cytomegalovirus exposure and HLA in healthy donors. Turning to this clone: Its matching antigen is unknown.

The primer mix had 60 Vbeta and 13 Jbeta primers. Only in-frame clones appear in the TCRdb table, and some are missing; sequencing was by immunoSEQ multiplex PCR. The data show approximately 100,000 clones, 84% seen once. The study's findings and limits: Several of the most significant clusters were apparently associated with common viral pathogens in a later analysis.

CDR1 is MDHEN, CDR2 SYDVKM, per germline. The CDR3 sequence is 15 residues long. The rearrangement uses TRBV28 and TRBJ2-5; D gene ambiguous. The DNA end favors TRBJ2-7, so the J call may be wrong. This receptor was obtained from a woman aged 18 to 35 in good health and CMV-seronegative. The sample was PBMCs. CDR3 protein: CASSLTVHRAYEQYF. In DNA form, the CDR3 reads TGTGCCAGCAGTTTAACGGTTCACAGAGCCTACGAGCAGTACTTC.